The 22 T cell receptor beta chains below all came from one sample that was sequenced in a study of identical twins. TCRdb used MiXCR to reprocess the 5' RACE reads, holding one entry per CDR3 protein. The sample has some 690,000 distinct CDR3 sequences, approximately 21% seen once. These same records also appear under a second study, on T cells expressing NK-cell markers.

Material: PBMCs. These receptors came from a young woman in good health.

The chain links TRBV6-2 or TRBV6-3 to TRBJ2-7; no reliable D call. CDR1 MNHEY and CDR2 SVGEGT come from the germline V gene. The CDR3 spans 13 residues. The V gene lost 7 bases and the J gene lost 7 bases, with 17 bases spanning the gap. The CDR3 DNA reads TGTGCCAGCACCGAGGACCTGTTCGGGGAGCAGTACTTC. It translates to CASTEDLFGEQYF.

The table lists this clonotype with a few counts. The genes are TRBV12-3 or TRBV12-4 and TRBJ1-5; D unresolved. CDR3 length: 15 residues. V was cut by 3 bases and J by 0 bases, with 9 bases left in between. In DNA form, the CDR3 reads TGTGCCAGCAGTTTTAGTCGGGATAGCAATCAGCCCCAGCATTTT. Encoded protein: CASSFSRDSNQPQHF.

J is TRBJ2-7 and V is TRBV7-9; 7 bases fit TRBD2. The CDR3 is made up of 12 amino acids. Trimming at V came to 8 bases and at J to 6 bases, leaving 7 bases not matched to a gene. The germline V gene encodes CDR1 SEHNR and CDR2 FQNEAQ (reference sequence). The CDR3 protein is CASGGLDIEQYF. CDR3 bases: TGTGCCAGCGGAGGACTAGATATCGAGCAGTACTTC.

This clonotype was seen many times. V gene TRBV20-1 combines with J gene TRBJ1-1; D gene unclear. Germline CDR1 and CDR2: DFQATT and SNEGSKA (reference sequence). Trimming removed 3 bases from V and 1 base from J, with 6 bases in between. CDR3 length: 12 amino acids. The CDR3 sequence: CSASTGNTEAFF. The CDR3 region has the DNA TGCAGTGCTAGCACCGGGAACACTGAAGCTTTCTTT.

This clonotype occurred many times. This chain joins TRBV25-1 and TRBJ1-6; D unclear. Between the trimmed V and J ends, which lost 0 bases and 12 bases, there was a span of 3 bases. The CDR3 extends over 11 amino acids. Germline V gene data show CDR1 as MGHDK and CDR2 as SYGVNS. The chain's CDR3 is CASSEYGPLHF. The CDR3 nucleotides are TGTGCCAGCAGTGAATACGGACCCCTCCACTTT. Supplemented by reference TRBV25-1 and TRBJ1-6, the full variable domain reads EADIYQTPRYLVIGTGKKITLECSQTMGHDKMYWYQQDPGMELHLIHYSYGVNSTEKGDLSSESTVSRIRTEHFPLTLESARPSHTSQYLCASSEYGPLHFGNGTRLTVT.

The V gene is TRBV12-3 or TRBV12-4, the J gene TRBJ2-7, with D maybe TRBD1 (5 bases). CDR3 length: 16 residues. V lost 5 bases, J lost 5 bases, and 22 bases lay in between. In DNA, the CDR3 is TGTGCCAGCAGTCCAAGAAACTGGACACATTGGGACGAGCAGTACTTC. Residues: CASSPRNWTHWDEQYF.

This clonotype was seen a few times. The chain uses TRBV5-1 and TRBJ2-1; 12 bases line up with TRBD2. The germline CDR1 and CDR2 sequences are SGHRS and YFSETQ. CDR3 length equals 14 residues. The J segment lost 7 bases and the V segment lost 7 bases, leaving 6 bases of the junction unmatched. As DNA, the CDR3 is TGCGCCAGCCAACTAGCGGGAGGCCGGAATGAGCAGTTCTTC. Translating it yields CASQLAGGRNEQFF.

This clonotype turned up a few times. The chain uses TRBV12-3 or TRBV12-4 and TRBJ2-7; possible D gene TRBD2, 5 bases. This CDR3 comprises 14 residues. The ends were cut back, 5 bases at V and 7 bases at J, with 18 bases in the middle. CDR3 sequence: CASSLAVAQREQYF. CDR3 coding DNA: TGTGCCAGCAGTCTGGCCGTGGCACAGCGGGAGCAGTACTTC.

The V and J genes are TRBV7-2 and TRBJ2-7; D uncertain. The CDR3 contains 13 residues. The V end lost 6 bases, the J end lost 2 bases, and 11 bases lay between the germline ends. Germline CDR1 is SGHTA and CDR2 is FQGNSA. CDR3 DNA: TGTGCCAGCAGTTCTAGGGCCCCCTACGAGCAGTACTTC. Its translation: CASSSRAPYEQYF.

V gene TRBV19 combines with J gene TRBJ2-5; D ambiguous. V lost 3 bases to trimming and J lost 4 bases, with 9 bases between them. CDR1 is LNHDA, CDR2 SQIVND, per germline (reference sequence). The CDR3 length is 13 residues. CDR3 region: CASSMTGRETQYF. The CDR3 DNA follows: TGTGCCAGTAGTATGACGGGTAGAGAGACCCAGTACTTC.

This clonotype was detected only a few times. The rearrangement uses TRBV6-1 and TRBJ1-2; a weak D match, TRBD1 (6 bases). This CDR3 has 14 residues. The V end lost 7 bases, the J end lost 4 bases, and 16 bases lay between the germline ends. Germline loops: CDR1 MNHNS, CDR2 SASEGT. The CDR3 sequence: CASTQGRGGYGYTF. CDR3 in DNA: TGTGCCAGCACCCAGGGGAGGGGCGGCTATGGCTACACCTTC.

J is TRBJ1-2 and V is TRBV5-1; 8 positions agree with TRBD1. V trimming: 4 bases; J trimming: 3 bases; junction bases outside the gene matches: 5. The CDR3 loop spans 14 amino acids. The V gene's germline CDR1 is SGHRS and CDR2 YFSETQ. The CDR3 spells CASSELTGDYGYTF. CDR3 coding DNA: TGCGCCAGCAGCGAATTGACAGGGGACTATGGCTACACCTTC.

This clonotype was recorded a few times. This chain joins TRBV2 and TRBJ2-7; tentative D call: TRBD2 (6 bases). Germline V gene data show CDR1 as SNHLY and CDR2 as FYNNEI. The CDR3 sequence is 12 residues long. Trimming removed 6 bases at V and 2 bases at J, with 8 bases between. The CDR3 DNA follows: TGTGCCAGCAGGGGGGGACCCTACGAGCAGTACTTC. Residues: CASRGGPYEQYF.

V and J are TRBV6-5 and TRBJ2-2; D remains ambiguous. There are 14 residues in the CDR3. V shed 0 bases and J shed 6 bases, with 8 bases lying between them. The germline CDR1 and CDR2 sequences are MNHEY and SVGAGI. CDR3 sequence (DNA): TGTGCCAGCAGTTACTCGGGTAGGGCCGGGGAGCTGTTTTTT. Encoded protein: CASSYSGRAGELFF.

The rearrangement joins TRBV6-4 to TRBJ2-1, with 8 bases matching TRBD2. V dropped 8 bases and J dropped 6; count of bases not matched to a gene: 12. CDR3 size: 15 residues. Germline values: CDR1 MRHNA, CDR2 SNTAGT. The CDR3 sequence: CASSRASGSSNEQFF. The CDR3 DNA sequence: TGTGCCAGCTCCCGAGCGAGCGGGAGCAGCAATGAGCAGTTCTTC.

The rearrangement links TRBV5-1 to TRBJ2-1; 8 nucleotides align to TRBD2. The CDR3 totals 16 residues. Germline CDR1 and CDR2: SGHRS and YFSETQ. The V segment lost 1 base and the J segment 3 bases; nucleotides outside the gene matches: 6. The CDR3 sequence is CASSLRTSIDYNEQFF. The CDR3 region has the DNA TGCGCCAGCAGCTTGCGGACTAGCATAGACTACAATGAGCAGTTCTTC.

A few counts support this clonotype. This sequence joins TRBV7-3 and TRBJ2-7; 10 bases map to TRBD2. J was trimmed by 5 bases and V by 5 bases; bases with no gene match: 3. The CDR3 has 13 amino acids. CDR1 and CDR2 from the germline V gene are SGHTA and FQGTGA. The CDR3 protein is CASSLAGVHEQYF. The CDR3 coding sequence is TGTGCCAGCAGCCTAGCGGGGGTCCACGAGCAGTACTTC.

This sequence joins TRBV14 and TRBJ2-7; 7 bases are shared with TRBD1. Unmatched junction bases numbered 16, after V lost 0 bases and J lost 2 bases. CDR1 SGHDN and CDR2 FVKESK come from the germline V gene. The CDR3 extends over 19 amino acids. The chain's CDR3 is CASSQEYGLSTGWPYEQYF. The CDR3 DNA is TGTGCCAGCAGCCAAGAGTATGGTCTTTCGACAGGGTGGCCCTACGAGCAGTACTTC.

The chain joins TRBV12-3 or TRBV12-4 to TRBJ2-1; TRBD2 might be the D (6 bases). CDR3 length: 15 amino acids. V was clipped by 6 bases and J by 0 bases, with 12 bases between them. CDR3: CASRTGVNSYNEQFF. The CDR3 DNA is TGTGCCAGCAGAACGGGAGTTAACTCCTACAATGAGCAGTTCTTC.

A few counts support this clonotype. This chain connects TRBV20-1 to TRBJ2-4; no definite D call. Between the trimmed V and J ends, which lost 6 bases and 1 base, there was a span of 10 bases. CDR1 and CDR2 (germline): DFQATT, SNEGSKA (reference sequence). The CDR3 covers 13 residues. CDR3 sequence reads: CSAPIGAKNIQYF. The CDR3 region has the DNA TGCAGTGCACCTATCGGTGCCAAAAACATTCAGTACTTC.

This clonotype was counted ten times or more. This sequence joins TRBV28 and TRBJ2-1, with 9 bases lining up with TRBD2. V gave up 1 base and J gave up 7 bases; unmatched junction bases: 17. This CDR3 comprises 19 residues. Germline CDR1 is MDHEN and CDR2 is SYDVKM. CDR3 loop: CASSLYPLPAGGRGNEQFF. The CDR3 DNA reads as TGTGCCAGCAGTTTATATCCTCTACCGGCGGGGGGGCGAGGAAATGAGCAGTTCTTC.

This clonotype was recorded a few times. The chain employs TRBV6-1 and TRBJ1-2, with TRBD1 matching over 11 bases. The trim removed 6 bases at V and 8 bases at J, leaving 8 bases unmatched. This CDR3 contains 14 residues. Germline V lookup: CDR1 MNHNS, CDR2 SASEGT. The CDR3 loop is CASRPGTGGKGYTF. In nucleotides, the CDR3 is TGTGCCAGCAGGCCCGGGACAGGGGGTAAGGGCTACACCTTC.